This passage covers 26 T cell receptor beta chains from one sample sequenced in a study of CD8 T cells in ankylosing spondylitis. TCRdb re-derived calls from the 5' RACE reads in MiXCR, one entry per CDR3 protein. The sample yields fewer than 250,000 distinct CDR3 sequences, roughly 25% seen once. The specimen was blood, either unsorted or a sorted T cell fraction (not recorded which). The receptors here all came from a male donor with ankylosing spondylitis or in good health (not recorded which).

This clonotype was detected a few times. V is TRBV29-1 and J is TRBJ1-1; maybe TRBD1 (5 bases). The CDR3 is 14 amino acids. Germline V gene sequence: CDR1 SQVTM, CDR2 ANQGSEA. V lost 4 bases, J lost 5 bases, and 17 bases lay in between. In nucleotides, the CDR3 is TGCAGCGTTGGGGGAGACCCGCGGGGGACTGAAGCTTTCTTT. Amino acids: CSVGGDPRGTEAFF.

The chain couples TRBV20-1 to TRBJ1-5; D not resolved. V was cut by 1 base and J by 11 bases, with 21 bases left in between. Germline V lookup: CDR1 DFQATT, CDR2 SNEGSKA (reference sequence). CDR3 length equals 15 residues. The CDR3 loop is CSARVAGIELQAQHF. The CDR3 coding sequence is TGCAGTGCTAGAGTTGCGGGCATAGAACTCCAGGCCCAGCATTTT.

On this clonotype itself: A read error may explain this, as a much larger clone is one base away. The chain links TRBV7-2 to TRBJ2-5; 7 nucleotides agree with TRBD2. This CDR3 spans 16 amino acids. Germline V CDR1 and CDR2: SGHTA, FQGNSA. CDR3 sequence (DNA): TGTGCCAGCAGCTTAATGTTGGCGGGAGTGGGGGAGACCCAGTGCTTC. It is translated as CASSLMLAGVGETQCF.

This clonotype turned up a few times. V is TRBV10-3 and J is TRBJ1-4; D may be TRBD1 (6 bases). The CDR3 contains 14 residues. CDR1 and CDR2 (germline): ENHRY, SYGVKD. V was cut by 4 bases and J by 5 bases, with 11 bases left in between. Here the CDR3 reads CAISVGTPNEKLFF. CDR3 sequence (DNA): TGTGCCATCAGTGTCGGGACACCGAATGAAAAACTGTTTTTT.

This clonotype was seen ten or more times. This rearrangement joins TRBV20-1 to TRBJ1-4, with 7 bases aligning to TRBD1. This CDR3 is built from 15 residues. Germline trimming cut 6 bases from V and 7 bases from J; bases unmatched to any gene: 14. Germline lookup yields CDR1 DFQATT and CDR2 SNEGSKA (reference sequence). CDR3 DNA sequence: TGCAGTGCCCGGACAGGCGGATCGCTTACTGAAAAACTGTTTTTT. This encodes CSARTGGSLTEKLFF.

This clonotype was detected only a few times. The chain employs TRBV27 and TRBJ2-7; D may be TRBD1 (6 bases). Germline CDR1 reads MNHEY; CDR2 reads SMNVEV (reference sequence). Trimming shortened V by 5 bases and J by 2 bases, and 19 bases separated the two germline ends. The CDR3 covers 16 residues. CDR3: CASSRLSGHITYEQYF. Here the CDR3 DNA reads TGTGCCAGCAGTAGACTATCGGGACACATCACCTACGAGCAGTACTTC.

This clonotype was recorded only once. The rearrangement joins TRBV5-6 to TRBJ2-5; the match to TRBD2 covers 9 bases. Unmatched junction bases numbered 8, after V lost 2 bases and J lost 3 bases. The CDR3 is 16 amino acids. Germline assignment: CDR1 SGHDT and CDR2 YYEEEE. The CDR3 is CASSFSPGLAKETQYF. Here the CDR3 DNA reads TGTGCCAGCAGCTTCTCCCCGGGACTAGCTAAAGAGACCCAGTACTTC.

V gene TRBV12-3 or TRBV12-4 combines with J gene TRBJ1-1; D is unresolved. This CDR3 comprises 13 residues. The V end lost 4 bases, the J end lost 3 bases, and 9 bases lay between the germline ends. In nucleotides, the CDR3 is TGTGCCAGCAGTTCGAACGGGTACACTGAAGCTTTCTTT. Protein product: CASSSNGYTEAFF.

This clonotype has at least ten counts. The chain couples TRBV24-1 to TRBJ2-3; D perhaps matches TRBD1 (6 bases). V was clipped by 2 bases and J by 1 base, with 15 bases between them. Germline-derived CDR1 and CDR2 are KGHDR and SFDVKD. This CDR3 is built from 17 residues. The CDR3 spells CATSDSGGAGGTDTQYF. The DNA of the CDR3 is TGTGCCACCAGTGATTCCGGTGGGGCAGGGGGCACAGATACGCAGTATTTT.

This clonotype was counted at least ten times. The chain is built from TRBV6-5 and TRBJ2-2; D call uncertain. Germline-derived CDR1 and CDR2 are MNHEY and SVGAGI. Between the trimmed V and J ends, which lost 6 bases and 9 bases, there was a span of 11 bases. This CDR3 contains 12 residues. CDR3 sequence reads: CASRNHGRELFF. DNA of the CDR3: TGTGCCAGCAGAAACCATGGCCGGGAGCTGTTTTTT.

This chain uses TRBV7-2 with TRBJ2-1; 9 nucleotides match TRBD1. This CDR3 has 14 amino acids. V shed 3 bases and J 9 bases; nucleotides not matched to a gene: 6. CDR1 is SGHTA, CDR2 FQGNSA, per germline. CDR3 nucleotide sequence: TGTGCCAGCAGCTTGAAACAGGGGGCTGGTGAGCAGTTCTTC. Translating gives CASSLKQGAGEQFF.

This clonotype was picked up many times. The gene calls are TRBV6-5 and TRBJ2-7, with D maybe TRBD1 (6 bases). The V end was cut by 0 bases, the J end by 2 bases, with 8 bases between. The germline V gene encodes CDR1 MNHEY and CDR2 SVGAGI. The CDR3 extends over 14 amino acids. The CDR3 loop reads CASSYSQGTYEQYF. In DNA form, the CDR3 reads TGTGCCAGCAGTTACTCGCAGGGGACCTACGAGCAGTACTTC.

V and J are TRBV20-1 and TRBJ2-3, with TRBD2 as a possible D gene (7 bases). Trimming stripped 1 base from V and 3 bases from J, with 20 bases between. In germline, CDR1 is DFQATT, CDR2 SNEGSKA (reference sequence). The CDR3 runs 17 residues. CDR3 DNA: TGCAGTGCTAGAGCCGGGGTCTATGGGAGGGGGACAGATACGCAGTATTTT. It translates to CSARAGVYGRGTDTQYF.

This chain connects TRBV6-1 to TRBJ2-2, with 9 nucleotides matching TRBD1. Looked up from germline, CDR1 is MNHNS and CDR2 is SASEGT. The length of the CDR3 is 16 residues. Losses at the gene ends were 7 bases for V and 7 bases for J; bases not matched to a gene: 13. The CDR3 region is CASNRGQGGGSGELFF. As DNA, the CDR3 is TGTGCCAGCAATAGGGGACAGGGAGGAGGCAGCGGGGAGCTGTTTTTT.

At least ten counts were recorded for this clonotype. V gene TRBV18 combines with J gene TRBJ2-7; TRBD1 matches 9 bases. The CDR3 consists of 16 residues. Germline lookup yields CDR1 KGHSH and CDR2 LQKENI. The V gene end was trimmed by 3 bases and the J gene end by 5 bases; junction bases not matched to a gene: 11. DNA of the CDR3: TGTGCCAGCTCACCTTGGACACAGGGGGCCCTCCACGAGCAGTACTTC. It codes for CASSPWTQGALHEQYF.

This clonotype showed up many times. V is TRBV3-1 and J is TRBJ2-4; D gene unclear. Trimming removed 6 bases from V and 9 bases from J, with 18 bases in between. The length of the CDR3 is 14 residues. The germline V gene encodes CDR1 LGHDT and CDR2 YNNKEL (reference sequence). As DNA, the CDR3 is TGTGCCAGCAGTTATGGACGGGCGGCTAGCATTCAGTACTTC. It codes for CASSYGRAASIQYF.

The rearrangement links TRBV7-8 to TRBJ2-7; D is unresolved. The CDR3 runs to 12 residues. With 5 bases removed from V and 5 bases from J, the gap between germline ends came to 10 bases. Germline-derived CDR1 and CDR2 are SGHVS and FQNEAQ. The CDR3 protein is CASSPTRNEQYF. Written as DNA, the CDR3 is TGTGCCAGCAGCCCAACACGGAACGAGCAGTACTTC.

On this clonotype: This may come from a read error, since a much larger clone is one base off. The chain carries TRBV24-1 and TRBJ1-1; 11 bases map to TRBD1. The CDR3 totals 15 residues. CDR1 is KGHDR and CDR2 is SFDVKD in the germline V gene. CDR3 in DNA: TGTACCACCAGTGTCACCGGACAGGGGGCCCCTGAAGCTTTCTTT. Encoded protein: CTTSVTGQGAPEAFF.

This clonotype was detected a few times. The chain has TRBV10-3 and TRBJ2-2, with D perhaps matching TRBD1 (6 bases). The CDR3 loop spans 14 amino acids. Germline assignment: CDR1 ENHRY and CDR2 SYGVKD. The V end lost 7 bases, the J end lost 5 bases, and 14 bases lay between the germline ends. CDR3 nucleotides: TGTGCCATCAAGGGGGAGAGGGAGACCGGGGAGCTGTTTTTT. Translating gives CAIKGERETGELFF.

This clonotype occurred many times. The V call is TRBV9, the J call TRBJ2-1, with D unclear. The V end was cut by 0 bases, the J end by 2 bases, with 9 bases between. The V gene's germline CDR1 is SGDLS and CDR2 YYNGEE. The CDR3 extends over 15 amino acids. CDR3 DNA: TGTGCCAGCAGCGTAGATGAGAGAACCTACAATGAGCAGTTCTTC. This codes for CASSVDERTYNEQFF.

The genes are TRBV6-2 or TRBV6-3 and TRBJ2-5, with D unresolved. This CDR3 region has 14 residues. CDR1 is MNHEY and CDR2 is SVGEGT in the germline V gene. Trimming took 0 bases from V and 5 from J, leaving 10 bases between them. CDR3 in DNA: TGTGCCAGCAGTTACTCGGGCCCTGGGGAGACCCAGTACTTC. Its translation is CASSYSGPGETQYF.

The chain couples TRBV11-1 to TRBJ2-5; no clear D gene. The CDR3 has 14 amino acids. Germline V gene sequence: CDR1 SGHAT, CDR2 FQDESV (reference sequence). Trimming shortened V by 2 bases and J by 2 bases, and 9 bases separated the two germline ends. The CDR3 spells CASSLRLDQETQYF. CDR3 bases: TGTGCCAGCAGCTTACGTCTAGATCAAGAGACCCAGTACTTC.

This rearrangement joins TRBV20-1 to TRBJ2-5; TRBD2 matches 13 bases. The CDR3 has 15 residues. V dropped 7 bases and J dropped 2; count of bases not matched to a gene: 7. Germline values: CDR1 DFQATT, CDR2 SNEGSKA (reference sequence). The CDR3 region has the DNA TGCAGTGTTACGAAGGGACTAGCGGGACAAGAGACCCAGTACTTC. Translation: CSVTKGLAGQETQYF.

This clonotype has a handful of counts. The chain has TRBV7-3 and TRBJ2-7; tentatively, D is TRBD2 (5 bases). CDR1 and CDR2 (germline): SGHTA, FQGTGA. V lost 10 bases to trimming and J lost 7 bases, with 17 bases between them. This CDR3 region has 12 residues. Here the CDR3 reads CAIRTEVEEQYF. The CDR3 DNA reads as TGTGCCATTCGGACGGAGGTGGAAGAGCAGTACTTC.

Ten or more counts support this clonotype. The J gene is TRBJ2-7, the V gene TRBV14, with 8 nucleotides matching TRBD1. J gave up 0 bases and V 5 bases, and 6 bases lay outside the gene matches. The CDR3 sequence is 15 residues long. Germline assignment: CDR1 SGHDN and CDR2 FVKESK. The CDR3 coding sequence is TGTGCCAGCAGCGAACAGGACAGGGTCTCCTACGAGCAGTACTTC. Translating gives CASSEQDRVSYEQYF.

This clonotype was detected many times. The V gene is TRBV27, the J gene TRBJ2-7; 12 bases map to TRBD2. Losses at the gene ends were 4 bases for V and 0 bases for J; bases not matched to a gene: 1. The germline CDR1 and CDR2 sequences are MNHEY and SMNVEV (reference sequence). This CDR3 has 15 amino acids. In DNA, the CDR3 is TGTGCCAGCAGTTGGACTAGCGGGGCCTCCTACGAGCAGTACTTC. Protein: CASSWTSGASYEQYF.